This TCR beta chain was profiled in a study of blood T cell repertoires in COVID-19. Whole-study context: Researchers got acute and convalescent COVID-19 samples from the United States, Italy and Spain. T cells, B-cell-depleted T cells, or PBMCs supplied cDNA or gDNA.

This clone was counted once. As processed by the authors: Amplified reference gene primers provided the basis for estimating nucleated cell counts. The assay was immunoSEQ multiplex PCR, and TCRdb's table has in-frame clones only and misses some. The V and J calls and clone size were taken over from that table, and D and trimming were inferred from the DNA. Of about 50,000 clones in the sample, about 92% were seen once. CDR3 length: 18 amino acids. Sequenced material: peripheral blood. This sequence joins TRBV21-1 and TRBJ1-5; TRBD1 is the table's D call and was not checked against the DNA. TRBV21-1 is reported as a pseudogene. The sequence was collected from a woman aged 80 or over with acute or convalescent COVID-19. DNA for the CDR3: TGTGCCAGCAGCAAAGATTCGGTTCAGGGCTGGGGCAATCAGCCCCAGCATTTT. Protein product: CASSKDSVQGWGNQPQHF.